This TCR beta chain originates from a study of CD8+CD57+ T cells in acquired aplastic anemia. Notes on the study in general: Overlap between patients and controls comprised 25 to 35 CD8+ CDR3 sequences.

For CDR3 and TCR beta VDJ profiling, genomic DNA was the template used. One entry per CDR3 protein results from TCRdb running MiXCR on the reads. The sample holds 400,000 to 450,000 distinct CDR3 sequences; approximately 70% are singletons and the top ten take less than 4%. The CDR3 has 15 amino acids. CDR1 and CDR2 (germline): MNHNS, SASEGT. V was pared by 5 bases and J by 0 bases, with 3 bases of the junction left unmatched. On this clonotype: Its antigen remains unidentified.

This TCR came from a human donor in good health, serving as a control. The chain uses TRBV6-1 and TRBJ2-7; 11 nucleotides line up with TRBD2. Input material: sorted CD4+, CD8+, or CD8+CD57+ T cells (not recorded which) from PBMCs. The CDR3 reads CASSPSGGSSYEQYF. The CDR3 DNA reads TGTGCCAGCAGTCCTAGCGGGGGGAGCTCCTACGAGCAGTACTTC.